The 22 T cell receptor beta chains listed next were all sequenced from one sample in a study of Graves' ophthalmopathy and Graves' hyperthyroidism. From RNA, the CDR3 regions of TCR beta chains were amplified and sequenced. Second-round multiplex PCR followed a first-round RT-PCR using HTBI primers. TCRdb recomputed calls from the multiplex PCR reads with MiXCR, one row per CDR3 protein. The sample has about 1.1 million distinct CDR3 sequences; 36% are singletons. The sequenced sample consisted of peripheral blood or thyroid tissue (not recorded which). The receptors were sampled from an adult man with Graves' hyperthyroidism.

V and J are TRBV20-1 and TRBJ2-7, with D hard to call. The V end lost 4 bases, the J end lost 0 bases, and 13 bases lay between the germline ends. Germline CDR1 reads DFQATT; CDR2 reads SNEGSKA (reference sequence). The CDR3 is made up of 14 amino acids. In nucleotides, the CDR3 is TGCAGTGCTACGGACCCGAAAAGCTCCTACGAGCAGTACTTC. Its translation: CSATDPKSSYEQYF.

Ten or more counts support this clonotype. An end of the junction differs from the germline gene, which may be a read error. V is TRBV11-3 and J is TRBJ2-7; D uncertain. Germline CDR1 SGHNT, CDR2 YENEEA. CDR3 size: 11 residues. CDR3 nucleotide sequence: TGTGCCAGCAGCTTAAGCAGACGGGTGGAGTTC. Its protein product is CASSLSRRVEF.

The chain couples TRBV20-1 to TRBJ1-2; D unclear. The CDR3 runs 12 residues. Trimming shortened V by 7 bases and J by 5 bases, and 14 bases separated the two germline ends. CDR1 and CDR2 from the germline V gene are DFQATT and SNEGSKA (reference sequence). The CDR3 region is CSVRKRSYGYTF. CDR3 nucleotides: TGCAGTGTCAGGAAAAGGAGTTATGGCTACACCTTC.

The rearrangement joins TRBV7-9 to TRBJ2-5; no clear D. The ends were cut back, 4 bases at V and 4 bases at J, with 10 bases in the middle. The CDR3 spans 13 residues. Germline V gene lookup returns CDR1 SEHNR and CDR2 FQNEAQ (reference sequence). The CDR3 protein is CASSSRWVETQYF. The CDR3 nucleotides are TGTGCCAGCAGCTCCCGATGGGTAGAGACCCAGTACTTC.

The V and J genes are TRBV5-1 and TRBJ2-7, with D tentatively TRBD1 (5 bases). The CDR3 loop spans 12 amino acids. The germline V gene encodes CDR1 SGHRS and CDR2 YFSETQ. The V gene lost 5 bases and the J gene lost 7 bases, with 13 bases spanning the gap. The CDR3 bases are TGCGCCAGCAGTATGCAGGGTCGAGAGCAGTACTTC. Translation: CASSMQGREQYF.

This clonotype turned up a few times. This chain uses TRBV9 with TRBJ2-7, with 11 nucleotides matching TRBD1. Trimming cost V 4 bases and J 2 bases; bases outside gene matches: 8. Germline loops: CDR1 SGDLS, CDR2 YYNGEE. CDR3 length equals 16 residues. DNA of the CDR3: TGTGCCAGCAGCCCCGAAGGACAGGGGGCACCCTACGAGCAGTACTTC. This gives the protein CASSPEGQGAPYEQYF.

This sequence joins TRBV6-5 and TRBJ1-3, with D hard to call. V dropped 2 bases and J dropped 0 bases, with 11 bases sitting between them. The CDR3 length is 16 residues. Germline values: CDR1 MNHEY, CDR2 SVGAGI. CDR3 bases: TGTGCCAGCAGTTACCGTCCGGTCCTCTCTGGAAACACCATATATTTT. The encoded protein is CASSYRPVLSGNTIYF.

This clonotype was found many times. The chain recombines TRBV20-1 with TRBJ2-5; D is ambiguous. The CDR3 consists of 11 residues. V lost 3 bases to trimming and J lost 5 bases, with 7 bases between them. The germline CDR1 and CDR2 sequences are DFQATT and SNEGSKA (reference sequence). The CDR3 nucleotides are TGCAGTGCTAGTTTGCTCGAGACCCAGTACTTC. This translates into CSASLLETQYF.

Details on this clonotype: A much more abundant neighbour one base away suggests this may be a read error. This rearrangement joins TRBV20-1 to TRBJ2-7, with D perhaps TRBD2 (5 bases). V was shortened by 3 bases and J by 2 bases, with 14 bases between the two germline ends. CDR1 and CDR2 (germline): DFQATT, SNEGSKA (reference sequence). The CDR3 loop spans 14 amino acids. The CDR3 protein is CSASRGGRTYEQYF. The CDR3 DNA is TGCAGTGCTAGCCGCGGAGGCCGTACCTACGAGCAGTACTTC.

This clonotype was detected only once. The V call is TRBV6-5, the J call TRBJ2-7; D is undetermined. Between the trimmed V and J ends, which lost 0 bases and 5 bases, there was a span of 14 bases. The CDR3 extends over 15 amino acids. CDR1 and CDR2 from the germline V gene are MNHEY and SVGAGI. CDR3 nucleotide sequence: TGTGCCAGCAGTTACTCGGGGTCCTCACTCAACGAGCAGTACTTC. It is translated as CASSYSGSSLNEQYF.

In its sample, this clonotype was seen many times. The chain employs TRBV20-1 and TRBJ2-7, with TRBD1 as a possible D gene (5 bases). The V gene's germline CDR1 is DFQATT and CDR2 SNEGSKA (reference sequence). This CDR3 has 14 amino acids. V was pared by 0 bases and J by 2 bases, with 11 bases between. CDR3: CSARDLTRAYEQYF. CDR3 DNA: TGCAGTGCTAGAGATCTTACCAGGGCCTACGAGCAGTACTTC.

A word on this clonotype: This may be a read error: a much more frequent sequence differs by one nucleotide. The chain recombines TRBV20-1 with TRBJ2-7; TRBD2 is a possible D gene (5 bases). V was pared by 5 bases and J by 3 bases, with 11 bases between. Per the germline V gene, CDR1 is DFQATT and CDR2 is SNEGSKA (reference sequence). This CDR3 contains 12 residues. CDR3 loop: CSASTGDYEQYF. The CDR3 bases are TGCAGTGCTTCTACCGGGGACTACGAGCAGTACTTC.

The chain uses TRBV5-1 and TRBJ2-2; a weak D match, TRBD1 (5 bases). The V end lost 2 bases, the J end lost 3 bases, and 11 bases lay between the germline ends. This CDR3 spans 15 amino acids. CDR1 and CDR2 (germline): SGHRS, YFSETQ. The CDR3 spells CASSLFQGDTGELFF. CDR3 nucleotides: TGCGCCAGCAGCTTATTTCAGGGTGACACCGGGGAGCTGTTTTTT.

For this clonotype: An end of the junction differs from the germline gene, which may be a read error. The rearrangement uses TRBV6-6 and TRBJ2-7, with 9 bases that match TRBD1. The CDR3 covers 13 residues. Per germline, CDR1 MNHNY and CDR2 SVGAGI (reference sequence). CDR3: CASTLAPRDRDNF. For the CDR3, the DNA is TGTGCCAGCACTTTGGCCCCACGGGACAGGGACAACTTC.

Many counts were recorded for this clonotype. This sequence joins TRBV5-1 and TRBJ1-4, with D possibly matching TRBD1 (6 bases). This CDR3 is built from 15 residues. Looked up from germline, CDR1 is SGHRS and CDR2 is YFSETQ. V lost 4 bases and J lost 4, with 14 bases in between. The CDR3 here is CASSVTGNFNEKLFF. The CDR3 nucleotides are TGCGCCAGCAGCGTAACAGGGAACTTTAATGAAAAACTGTTTTTT.

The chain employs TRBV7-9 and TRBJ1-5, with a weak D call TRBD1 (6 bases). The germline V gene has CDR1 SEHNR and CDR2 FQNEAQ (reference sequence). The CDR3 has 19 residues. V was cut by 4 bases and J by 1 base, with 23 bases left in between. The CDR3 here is CASSSFHSQGRGSNQPQHF. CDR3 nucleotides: TGTGCCAGCAGCTCCTTCCACAGCCAAGGCAGGGGAAGCAATCAGCCCCAGCATTTT.

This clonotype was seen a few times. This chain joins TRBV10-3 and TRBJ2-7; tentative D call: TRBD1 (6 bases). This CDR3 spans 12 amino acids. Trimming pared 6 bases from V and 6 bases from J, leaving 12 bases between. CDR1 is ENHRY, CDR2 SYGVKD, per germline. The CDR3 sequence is CAISSGQSEQYF. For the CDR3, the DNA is TGTGCCATCAGCTCCGGACAGAGCGAGCAGTACTTC.

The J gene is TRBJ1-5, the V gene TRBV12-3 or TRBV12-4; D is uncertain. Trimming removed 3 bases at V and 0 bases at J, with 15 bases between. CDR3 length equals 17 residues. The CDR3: CASSFTTEAYSNQPQHF. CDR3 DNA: TGTGCCAGCAGTTTTACGACCGAAGCTTATAGCAATCAGCCCCAGCATTTT.

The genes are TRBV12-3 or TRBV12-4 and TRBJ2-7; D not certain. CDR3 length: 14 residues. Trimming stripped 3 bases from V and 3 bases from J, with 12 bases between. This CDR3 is CASSLTQQNYEQYF. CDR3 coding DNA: TGTGCCAGCAGTTTGACGCAACAAAACTACGAGCAGTACTTC.

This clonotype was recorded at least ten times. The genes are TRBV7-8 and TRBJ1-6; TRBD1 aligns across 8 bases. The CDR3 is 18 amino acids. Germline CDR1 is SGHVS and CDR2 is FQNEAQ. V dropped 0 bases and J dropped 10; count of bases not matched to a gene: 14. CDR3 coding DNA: TGTGCCAGCAGCTTAGCTTTAAAGGACAGGGTCACTGGATCACCCCTCCACTTT. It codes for CASSLALKDRVTGSPLHF. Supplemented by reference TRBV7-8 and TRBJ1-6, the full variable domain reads GAGVSQSPRYKVAKRGQDVALRCDPISGHVSLFWYQQALGQGPEFLTYFQNEAQLDKSGLPSDRFFAERPEGSVSTLKIQRTQQEDSAVYLCASSLALKDRVTGSPLHFGNGTRLTVT.

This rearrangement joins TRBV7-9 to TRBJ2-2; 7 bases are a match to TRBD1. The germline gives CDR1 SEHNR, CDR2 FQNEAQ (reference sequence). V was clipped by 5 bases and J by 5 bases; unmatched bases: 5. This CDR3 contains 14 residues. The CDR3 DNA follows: TGTGCCAGCAGCATATTGACAGGGACCGGGGAGCTGTTTTTT. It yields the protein CASSILTGTGELFF.

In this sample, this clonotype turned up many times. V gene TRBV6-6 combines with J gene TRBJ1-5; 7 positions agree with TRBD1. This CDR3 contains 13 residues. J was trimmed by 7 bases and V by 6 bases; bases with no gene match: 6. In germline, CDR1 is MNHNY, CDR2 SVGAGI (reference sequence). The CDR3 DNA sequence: TGTGCCAGCAGAGACAGGGTGGAACAGCCCCAGCATTTT. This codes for CASRDRVEQPQHF.